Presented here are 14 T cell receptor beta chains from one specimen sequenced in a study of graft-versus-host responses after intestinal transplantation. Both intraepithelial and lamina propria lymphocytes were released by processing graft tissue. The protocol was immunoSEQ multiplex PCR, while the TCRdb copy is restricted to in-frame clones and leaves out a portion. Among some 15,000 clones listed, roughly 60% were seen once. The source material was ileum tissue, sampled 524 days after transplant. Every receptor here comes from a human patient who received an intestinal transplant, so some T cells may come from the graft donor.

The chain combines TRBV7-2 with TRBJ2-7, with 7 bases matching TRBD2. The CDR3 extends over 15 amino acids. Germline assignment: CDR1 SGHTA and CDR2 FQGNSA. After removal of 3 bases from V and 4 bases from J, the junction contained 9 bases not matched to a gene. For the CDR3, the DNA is TGTGCCAGCAGCTTCGGACTAGTTAGTTCGTACGAGCAGTACTTC. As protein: CASSFGLVSSYEQYF. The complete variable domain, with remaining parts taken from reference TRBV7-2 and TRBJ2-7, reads GAGVSQSPSNKVTEKGKDVELRCDPISGHTALYWYRQSLGQGLEFLIYFQGNSAPDKSGLPSDRFSAERTGGSVSTLTIQRTQQEDSAVYLCASSFGLVSSYEQYFGPGTRLTVT.

The CDR3 here is CASRVLGSSNQPQHF. The CDR3 DNA is TGTGCCAGTAGAGTCCTCGGGTCTAGCAATCAGCCCCAGCATTTT. The chain combines TRBV19 with TRBJ1-5; D not certain. V shed 6 bases and J shed 0 bases, with 12 bases lying between them. The CDR3 is made up of 15 amino acids. Germline V gene lookup returns CDR1 LNHDA and CDR2 SQIVND (reference sequence).

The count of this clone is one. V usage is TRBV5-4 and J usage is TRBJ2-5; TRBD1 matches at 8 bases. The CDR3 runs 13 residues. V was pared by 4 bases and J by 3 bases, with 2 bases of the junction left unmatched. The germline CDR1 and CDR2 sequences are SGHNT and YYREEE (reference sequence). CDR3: CASSHRGEETQYF. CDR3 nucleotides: TGTGCCAGCAGCCACAGGGGGGAAGAGACCCAGTACTTC.

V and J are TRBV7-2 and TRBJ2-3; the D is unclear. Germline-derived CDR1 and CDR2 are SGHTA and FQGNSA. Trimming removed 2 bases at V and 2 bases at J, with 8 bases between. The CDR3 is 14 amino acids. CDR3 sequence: CASSLLGFTDTQYF. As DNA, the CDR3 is TGTGCCAGCAGCTTACTAGGATTCACAGATACGCAGTATTTT.

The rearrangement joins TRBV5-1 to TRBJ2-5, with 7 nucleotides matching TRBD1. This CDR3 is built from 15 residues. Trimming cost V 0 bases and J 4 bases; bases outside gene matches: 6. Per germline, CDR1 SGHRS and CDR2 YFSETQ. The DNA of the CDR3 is TGCGCCAGCAGCTTGGAAGGGACAGCCATAGAGACCCAGTACTTC. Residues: CASSLEGTAIETQYF.

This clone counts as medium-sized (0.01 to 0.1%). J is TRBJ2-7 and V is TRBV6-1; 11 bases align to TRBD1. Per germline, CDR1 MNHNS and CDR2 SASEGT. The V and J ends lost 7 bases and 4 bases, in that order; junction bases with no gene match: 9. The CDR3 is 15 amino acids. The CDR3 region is CASTLGGTGGYEQYF. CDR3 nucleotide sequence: TGTGCCAGCACCCTAGGGGGGACAGGGGGGTACGAGCAGTACTTC.

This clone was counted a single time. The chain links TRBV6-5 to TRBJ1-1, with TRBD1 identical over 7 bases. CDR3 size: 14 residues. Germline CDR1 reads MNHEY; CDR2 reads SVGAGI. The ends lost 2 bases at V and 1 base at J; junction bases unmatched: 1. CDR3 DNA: TGTGCCAGCAGTTACAGACAGGGGAACACTGAAGCTTTCTTT. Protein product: CASSYRQGNTEAFF.

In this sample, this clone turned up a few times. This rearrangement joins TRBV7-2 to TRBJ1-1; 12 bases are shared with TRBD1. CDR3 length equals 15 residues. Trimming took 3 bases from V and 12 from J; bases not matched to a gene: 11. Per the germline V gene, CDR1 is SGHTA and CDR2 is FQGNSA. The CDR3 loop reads CASSFLSSGTGGPFF. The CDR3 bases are TGTGCCAGCAGCTTCTTGTCGTCCGGGACAGGGGGCCCTTTCTTT. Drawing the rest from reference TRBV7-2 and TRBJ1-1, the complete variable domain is GAGVSQSPSNKVTEKGKDVELRCDPISGHTALYWYRQSLGQGLEFLIYFQGNSAPDKSGLPSDRFSAERTGGSVSTLTIQRTQQEDSAVYLCASSFLSSGTGGPFFGQGTRLTVV.

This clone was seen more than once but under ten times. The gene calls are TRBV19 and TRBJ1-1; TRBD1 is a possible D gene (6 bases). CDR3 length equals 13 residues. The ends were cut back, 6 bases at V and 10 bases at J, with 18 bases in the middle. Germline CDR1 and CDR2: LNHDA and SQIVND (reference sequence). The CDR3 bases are TGTGCCAGTAGCCCTGGGGGGGGCCGAGGAGCTTTCTTT. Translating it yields CASSPGGGRGAFF.

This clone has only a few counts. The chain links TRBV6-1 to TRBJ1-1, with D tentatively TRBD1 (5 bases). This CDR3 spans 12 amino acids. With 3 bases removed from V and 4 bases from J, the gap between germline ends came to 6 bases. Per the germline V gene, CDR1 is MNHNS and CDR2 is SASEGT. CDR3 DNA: TGTGCCAGCAGTGACAGGGTCACTGAAGCTTTCTTT. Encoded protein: CASSDRVTEAFF.

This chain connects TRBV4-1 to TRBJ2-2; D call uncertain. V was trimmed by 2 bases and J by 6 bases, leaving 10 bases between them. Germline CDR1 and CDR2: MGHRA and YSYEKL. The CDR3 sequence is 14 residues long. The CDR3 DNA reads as TGCGCCAGCAGCCAACCCGGCGGATCCGGGGAGCTGTTTTTT. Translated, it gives CASSQPGGSGELFF.

CDR3 nucleotides: TGCGCCAGCAGCTCGACAGGGAAGCAAAACATTCAGTACTTC. It specifies CASSSTGKQNIQYF. V usage is TRBV5-1 and J usage is TRBJ2-4; 7 bases agree with TRBD1. CDR3 length: 14 amino acids. The V and J ends lost 3 bases and 5 bases, in that order; junction bases with no gene match: 5. From germline, CDR1 is SGHRS and CDR2 YFSETQ.

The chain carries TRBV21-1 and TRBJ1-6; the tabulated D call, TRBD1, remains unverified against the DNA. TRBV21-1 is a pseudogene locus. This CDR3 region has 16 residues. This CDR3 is CASSKGTGSWRSPLHF. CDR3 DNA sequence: TGTGCCAGCAGCAAAGGGACAGGGTCATGGCGGTCACCCCTCCACTTT.

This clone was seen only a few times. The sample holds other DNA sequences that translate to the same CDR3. The CDR3 protein is CASSQDVGSRETQYF. The CDR3 region has the DNA TGCGCCAGCAGCCAAGATGTAGGGAGCCGTGAGACCCAGTACTTC. The chain has TRBV4-3 and TRBJ2-5; TRBD2 might be the D (5 bases). Germline CDR1 and CDR2: LGHNA and YSLEER. This CDR3 has 15 amino acids. The germline V and J ends were trimmed by 0 bases and 5 bases, with 13 bases remaining between them.